Listed below are T cell receptor beta chains from one sample, sequenced in a study of T cells after yellow fever vaccination. TCRdb fed the 5' RACE reads into MiXCR, producing one record per CDR3 protein. The top ten clones hold 14% to 15% of a sample with hundreds of thousands of distinct CDR3 sequences, 9% to 15% of them seen once. The specimen comprised PBMCs, sampled on the day of the yellow fever booster vaccination. The source is a young man who received the YFV17D yellow fever vaccine. Both conserved end residues are part of each CDR3. The D gene is left open where the match is weak. Part of the rows lack a size; the others show once, few, many or a class for expanded clones.

abundance | j_gene | d_gene | len | v_gene | CDR3aa | CDR3nt
. | TRBJ1-4 | TRBD1 | 15 | TRBV12-3/TRBV12-4 | CASRPDRDGGEKLFF | TGTGCCAGCAGGCCAGACAGGGATGGGGGTGAAAAACTGTTTTTT
. | TRBJ2-5 | TRBD1 | 15 | TRBV20-1 | CSARPGQILKETQYF | TGCAGTGCTAGACCGGGACAGATACTAAAAGAGACCCAGTACTTC
many | TRBJ1-6 | . | 14 | TRBV5-6 | CASSVDRRNSPLHF | TGTGCCAGCAGCGTCGATAGGCGCAATTCACCCCTCCACTTT
. | TRBJ2-5 | . | 16 | TRBV5-4 | CASSLARAKQPETQYF | TGTGCCAGCAGCTTGGCCCGGGCCAAACAGCCGGAGACCCAGTACTTC
many | TRBJ1-1 | . | 17 | TRBV5-6 | CASSLGPRGAIGTEAFF | TGTGCCAGCAGCTTGGGTCCGAGGGGGGCCATAGGCACTGAAGCTTTCTTT
. | TRBJ2-7 | TRBD1 | 14 | TRBV18 | CASSPWTGGGEQYF | TGTGCCAGCTCACCTTGGACAGGGGGCGGCGAGCAGTACTTC
. | TRBJ2-5 | . | 12 | TRBV25-1 | CASSEWKETQYF | TGTGCCAGCAGTGAATGGAAGGAGACCCAGTACTTC
few | TRBJ2-7 | TRBD1 | 15 | TRBV5-1 | CASSRGTGDAYEQYF | TGCGCCAGCAGCAGAGGGACAGGGGACGCCTACGAGCAGTACTTC
many | TRBJ2-7 | TRBD1 | 16 | TRBV5-1 | CASSFLGGTGYNEQYF | TGCGCCAGCAGCTTCCTGGGCGGGACAGGGTATAACGAGCAGTACTTC
. | TRBJ1-2 | . | 12 | TRBV7-9 | CASTDGTYGYTF | TGTGCCAGCACGGACGGAACCTATGGCTACACCTTC